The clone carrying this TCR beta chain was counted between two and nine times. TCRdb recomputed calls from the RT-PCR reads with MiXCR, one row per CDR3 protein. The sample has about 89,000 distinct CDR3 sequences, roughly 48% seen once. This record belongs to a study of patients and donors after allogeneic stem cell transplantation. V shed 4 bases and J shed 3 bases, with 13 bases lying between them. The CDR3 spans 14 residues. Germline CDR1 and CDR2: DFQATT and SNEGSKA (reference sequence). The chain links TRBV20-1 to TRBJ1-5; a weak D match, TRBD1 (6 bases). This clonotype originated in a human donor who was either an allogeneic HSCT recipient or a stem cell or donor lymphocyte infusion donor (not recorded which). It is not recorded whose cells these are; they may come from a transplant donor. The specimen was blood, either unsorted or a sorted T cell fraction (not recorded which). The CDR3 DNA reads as TGCAGTGCTATAGAGGGGGGAGCCAATCAGCCCCAGCATTTT. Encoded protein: CSAIEGGANQPQHF.